The 13 T cell receptor beta chains given below trace back to one sample, sequenced in a study of molecular identifiers for immune sequencing clone quantification (dated by TCRdb to the late 2010s). The protocol used for the library was PCR. The instrument given in TCRdb is Illumina HiSeq 4000. TCRdb ran its own pipeline on the public reads, namely fastp trimming at Q25 and MiXCR clone calling, and kept in-frame beta chains. Here each entry gathers all rows of one CDR3 protein and keeps the most common genes and DNA. The sample table holds about 640,000 distinct CDR3 sequences, of which about 20% were seen once. The biggest ten clones account for 0.85% of the sample. Sequenced sample: naive CD8+ T cells from blood, with Jurkat cell RNA spiked in. The sample's cell subset or site label is to be understood as: FACS-sorted CD8+CD4-CCR7+CD45RA+ naive T cells. These receptors all stem from a human donor in good health. Some libraries in this study had Jurkat cell RNA spiked in.

This clonotype was counted at least ten times. The rearrangement uses TRBV25-1 and TRBJ1-1; D uncertain. The CDR3 runs 14 residues. CDR1 and CDR2 (germline): MGHDK, SYGVNS. V lost 4 bases and J lost 11, with 20 bases in between. CDR3: CASSGFSLNIGAFF. The CDR3 DNA is TGTGCCAGCAGTGGATTCAGCCTCAACATCGGGGCTTTCTTT.

The chain recombines TRBV30 with TRBJ1-1; TRBD1 is a possible D gene (6 bases). Germline V gene lookup returns CDR1 GTSNPN and CDR2 SVGIG (reference sequence). CDR3 size: 12 residues. Trimming shortened V by 0 bases and J by 9 bases, and 11 bases separated the two germline ends. Here the CDR3 reads CAWSVGDRKAFF. The CDR3 DNA reads as TGTGCCTGGAGTGTAGGAGACAGGAAAGCTTTCTTT.

This clonotype was observed a few times. The chain couples TRBV18 to TRBJ2-5, with D tentatively TRBD2 (7 bases). The V end was cut by 4 bases, the J end by 4 bases, with 22 bases between. This CDR3 contains 17 residues. Germline CDR1 reads KGHSH; CDR2 reads LQKENI. The CDR3 nucleotides read TGTGCCAGCTCACGGACCGGGGGGCGCAGGTTGGGAGAGACCCAGTACTTC. It translates to CASSRTGGRRLGETQYF.

In this sample, this clonotype turned up many times. The chain is built from TRBV11-2 and TRBJ1-2; D gene unclear. There are 15 residues in the CDR3. Germline CDR1 SGHAT, CDR2 FQNNGV. V lost 6 bases and J lost 4, with 18 bases in between. As DNA, the CDR3 is TGTGCCAGCAGTGATTGGACCGTCCCGCCCTATGGCTACACCTTC. Translating gives CASSDWTVPPYGYTF.

The sample holds many counts of this clonotype. This chain joins TRBV30 and TRBJ1-1; 7 bases align to TRBD1. CDR1 GTSNPN and CDR2 SVGIG come from the germline V gene (reference sequence). CDR3 length equals 13 residues. Losses at the gene ends were 0 bases for V and 4 bases for J; bases not matched to a gene: 2. The CDR3 sequence is CAWSVTGATEAFF. The DNA for the CDR3 is TGTGCCTGGAGTGTAACAGGGGCCACTGAAGCTTTCTTT.

The chain couples TRBV19 to TRBJ2-2; 10 nucleotides align to TRBD1. The CDR3 spans 16 residues. The V gene's germline CDR1 is LNHDA and CDR2 SQIVND (reference sequence). J lost 2 bases, V lost 8 bases, and 8 bases had no gene match. The CDR3 DNA follows: TGTGCCAGTGGACCGGGACAGGGGATTAACACCGGGGAGCTGTTTTTT. Protein product: CASGPGQGINTGELFF.

Points on this clonotype: A much larger clone differs by one base, so this may be a read error. The genes are TRBV24-1 and TRBJ2-2; possible D gene TRBD1, 6 bases. There are 14 residues in the CDR3. The germline V gene has CDR1 KGHDR and CDR2 SFDVKD. CDR3 coding DNA: TGTGCCACCAGTGATTTTGGGGACACCGGGGAGCTGTCTTTT. This encodes CATSDFGDTGELSF.

This clonotype was counted only a few times. This chain links TRBV7-3 with TRBJ2-6; D not certain. V dropped 5 bases and J dropped 4 bases, with 15 bases sitting between them. The CDR3 length is 16 residues. The V gene's germline CDR1 is SGHTA and CDR2 FQGTGA. CDR3 residues: CASSPIDELGANVLTF. The CDR3 nucleotides read TGTGCCAGCAGCCCCATCGACGAGCTGGGGGCCAACGTCCTGACTTTC.

The CDR3 reads CASSFPYGVNTGELFF. Written as DNA, the CDR3 is TGTGCCAGCAGTTTCCCTTACGGGGTGAACACCGGGGAGCTGTTTTTT. The V and J genes are TRBV12-3 or TRBV12-4 and TRBJ2-2, with a possible D match to TRBD2 (5 bases). Trimming pared 3 bases from V and 1 base from J, leaving 12 bases between. The CDR3 runs to 16 residues.

This clonotype was counted many times. The rearrangement links TRBV6-5 to TRBJ2-2, with 10 bases matching TRBD2. CDR1 MNHEY and CDR2 SVGAGI come from the germline V gene. The CDR3 is 16 amino acids. J was trimmed by 2 bases and V by 5 bases; bases with no gene match: 5. The CDR3 sequence is CASSNPSGGNTGELFF. In DNA, the CDR3 is TGTGCCAGCAGTAACCCTAGCGGGGGTAACACCGGGGAGCTGTTTTTT.

The chain is built from TRBV25-1 and TRBJ1-5; the D is unclear. With 3 bases removed from V and 0 bases from J, the gap between germline ends came to 9 bases. The CDR3 loop spans 15 amino acids. Germline CDR1 MGHDK, CDR2 SYGVNS. The CDR3 reads CASSDARVSNQPQHF. Here the CDR3 DNA reads TGTGCCAGCAGTGATGCACGGGTTAGCAATCAGCCCCAGCATTTT.

Worth noting for this clonotype: This could be a read error, since a much larger clone is one nucleotide away. The J gene is TRBJ2-2, the V gene TRBV20-1; tentatively, D is TRBD1 (7 bases). This CDR3 has 14 residues. Germline V gene lookup returns CDR1 DFQATT and CDR2 SNEGSKA (reference sequence). For the CDR3, the DNA is TGCAGTGCTAGAAGGGACAGACACACCGGGGGGCTGTTTTTT. It encodes CSARRDRHTGGLFF.

The table lists this clonotype with many counts. The chain recombines TRBV28 with TRBJ2-5; unclear D gene. This CDR3 comprises 15 residues. The V end lost 4 bases, the J end lost 0 bases, and 12 bases lay between the germline ends. Germline V gene data show CDR1 as MDHEN and CDR2 as SYDVKM. CDR3 DNA: TGTGCCAGCAGTTCTCTCCAGGTAAACCAAGAGACCCAGTACTTC. This translates into CASSSLQVNQETQYF.